This TCR beta chain appears in the sequencing data of a study of PD-L1 blockade in urothelial cancer. Study context: Blood underwent analysis 3 weeks (second dose) and 6 weeks after treatment began. Median T cell yield from blood was roughly 140,000. Regarding the study as a whole: Those with durable benefit had larger increases in tumor-associated blood clones at 3 weeks.

CDR3 length: 15 residues. Germline-derived CDR1 and CDR2 are LNHDA and SQIVND (reference sequence). Trimming took 5 bases from V and 11 from J; bases not matched to a gene: 14. Time point meaning: pretreatment peripheral blood. Patient sample counts ranged from 1 to 8, pretreatment and on-treatment. As regards this clone: What it binds is unknown.

Some clones are missing from TCRdb's copy, which holds only in-frame ones; the method was immunoSEQ multiplex PCR. The repertoire holds 70,000 to 85,000 clones, with under 90% as singletons. This clonotype originated in a man between 70 and 80 years old with urothelial cancer. Here the sequenced sample was PBMCs, taken around atezolizumab (anti-PD-L1) treatment. This sequence joins TRBV19 and TRBJ2-3; 9 bases fit TRBD1. CDR3 loop: CASSPRTGERGGQYF. Here the CDR3 DNA reads TGTGCCAGTAGTCCTCGGACAGGGGAACGGGGCGGGCAGTATTTT.